The 30 T cell receptor beta chains given below trace back to one sample, sequenced in a study of blood T cells in healthy people across ages. PCR was performed a second time for roughly 7 to 12 cycles using a sample-barcoded 5' primer and a J-beta primer mix. TCRdb fed the 5' RACE reads into MiXCR, producing one record per CDR3 protein. The data hold around 800,000 distinct CDR3 sequences, with around two fifths observed a single time. The sequenced sample was blood. These receptors all stem from a man aged 60 to 75 in good health.

This clonotype was observed a handful of times. The chain uses TRBV15 and TRBJ1-5; D uncertain. V was clipped by 5 bases and J by 1 base, with 12 bases between them. CDR1 LNHNV and CDR2 YYDKDF come from the germline V gene (reference sequence). The length of the CDR3 is 15 residues. This chain's CDR3 is CATSGLYTSNQPQHF. CDR3 nucleotide sequence: TGTGCCACCAGCGGCCTGTACACAAGCAATCAGCCCCAGCATTTT. Full variable domain (outside the CDR3, taken from reference TRBV15 and TRBJ1-5): DAMVIQNPRYQVTQFGKPVTLSCSQTLNHNVMYWYQQKSSQAPKLLFHYYDKDFNNEADTPDNFQSRRPNTSFCFLDIRSPGLGDTAMYLCATSGLYTSNQPQHFGDGTRLSIL.

The chain links TRBV7-7 to TRBJ2-5; 7 bases map to TRBD2. Germline V gives CDR1 SSHAT, CDR2 FNYEAQ (reference sequence). There are 15 residues in the CDR3. In DNA, the CDR3 is TGTGCTAGCCGCTTAGCCACTAGCGTCGGGGAGACCCAGTACTTC. Translation: CASRLATSVGETQYF.

The V gene is TRBV12-3 or TRBV12-4, the J gene TRBJ1-1; possible D gene TRBD1, 5 bases. The CDR3 is made up of 13 amino acids. The V end lost 4 bases, the J end lost 8 bases, and 14 bases lay between the germline ends. Written as DNA, the CDR3 is TGTGCCAGCAGTTGGACTGCGACAGCAGAAGCTTTCTTT. As protein: CASSWTATAEAFF.

This clonotype was observed a few times. CDR3 bases: TGTGCCAGCAGTTCACGACAGGGGGCCGACGAGCAGTACTTC. Protein: CASSSRQGADEQYF. The chain couples TRBV12-3 or TRBV12-4 to TRBJ2-7, with 10 nucleotides matching TRBD1. The CDR3 sequence is 14 residues long. J was trimmed by 5 bases and V by 4 bases; bases with no gene match: 5.

In this sample, this clonotype turned up a few times. V is TRBV15 and J is TRBJ2-1, with 7 bases identical to TRBD2. Germline V gives CDR1 LNHNV, CDR2 YYDKDF (reference sequence). CDR3 length: 16 residues. The V segment lost 8 bases and the J segment 7 bases; nucleotides outside the gene matches: 17. The CDR3 bases are TGTGCCACCGGGAACTTGTTGGGCGGGGGTGAAAATGAGCAGTTCTTC. Translating it yields CATGNLLGGGENEQFF. The whole variable domain, filled in from reference TRBV15 and TRBJ2-1, reads DAMVIQNPRYQVTQFGKPVTLSCSQTLNHNVMYWYQQKSSQAPKLLFHYYDKDFNNEADTPDNFQSRRPNTSFCFLDIRSPGLGDTAMYLCATGNLLGGGENEQFFGPGTRLTVL.

The chain couples TRBV3-1 to TRBJ1-2, with 9 bases that match TRBD1. With V trimmed by 4 bases and J by 4 bases, 4 bases remained unmatched. The CDR3 consists of 14 residues. From germline, CDR1 is LGHDT and CDR2 YNNKEL (reference sequence). CDR3 DNA: TGTGCCAGCAGCCGGACAGGGGCCCTCTATGGCTACACCTTC. Protein product: CASSRTGALYGYTF.

The rearrangement links TRBV3-1 to TRBJ2-7; tentative D call: TRBD1 (6 bases). V gave up 4 bases and J gave up 3 bases, with 19 bases separating them. CDR1 is LGHDT, CDR2 YNNKEL, per germline (reference sequence). CDR3 length: 16 amino acids. CDR3 DNA: TGTGCCAGCAGCCCCGACCGGACAGCCAGGAGCTACGAGCAGTACTTC. Its protein is CASSPDRTARSYEQYF.

This chain connects TRBV29-1 to TRBJ2-1; D ambiguous. CDR1 and CDR2 (germline): SQVTM, ANQGSEA. Trimming shortened V by 6 bases and J by 9 bases, and 15 bases separated the two germline ends. The CDR3 is 12 amino acids. The DNA of the CDR3 is TGCAGCGTGATCAGACTTCTTAGTGAGCAGTTCTTC. Its protein is CSVIRLLSEQFF.

A word on this clonotype: At one end, the junction sequence differs from germline, possibly due to a read error. CDR3 nucleotides: TGTGCCGGCAGCGTAAATGTAAATCAGCCCCAGCATTTT. Its protein is CAGSVNVNQPQHF. The J gene is TRBJ1-5, the V gene TRBV7-2, with unresolved D. From germline, CDR1 is SGHTA and CDR2 FQGNSA. This CDR3 comprises 13 residues. Drawing the rest from reference TRBV7-2 and TRBJ1-5, the complete variable domain is GAGVSQSPSNKVTEKGKDVELRCDPISGHTALYWYRQSLGQGLEFLIYFQGNSAPDKSGLPSDRFSAERTGGSVSTLTIQRTQQEDSAVYLCAGSVNVNQPQHFGDGTRLSIL.

The chain uses TRBV7-2 and TRBJ2-1; 9 bases agree with TRBD1. After removal of 4 bases from V and 8 bases from J, the junction contained 6 bases not matched to a gene. The germline gives CDR1 SGHTA, CDR2 FQGNSA. The CDR3 contains 14 residues. As DNA, the CDR3 is TGTGCCAGCAGCTCTCCGGGACAGGGCTATGAGCAGTTCTTC. It specifies CASSSPGQGYEQFF.

The J gene is TRBJ1-5, the V gene TRBV6-2 or TRBV6-3; D ambiguous. V was shortened by 1 base and J by 3 bases, with 19 bases between the two germline ends. This CDR3 is built from 18 residues. Germline lookup yields CDR1 MNHEY and CDR2 SVGEGT. The CDR3 sequence is CASSYWSGGASFNQPQHF. CDR3 sequence (DNA): TGTGCCAGCAGTTACTGGAGTGGAGGAGCCTCCTTCAATCAGCCCCAGCATTTT.

This chain connects TRBV20-1 to TRBJ1-2, with 8 bases identical to TRBD1. This CDR3 has 14 amino acids. Trimming at V came to 0 bases and at J to 8 bases, leaving 8 bases not matched to a gene. From germline, CDR1 is DFQATT and CDR2 SNEGSKA (reference sequence). The CDR3 region has the DNA TGCAGTGCTAGAGAAGGGGACAGGCAGAGGGGCTACACCTTC. As protein: CSAREGDRQRGYTF.

This clonotype was counted between two and nine times. The chain recombines TRBV29-1 with TRBJ1-5; D may be TRBD1 (5 bases). Trimming cost V 7 bases and J 5 bases, with 15 bases left between them. This CDR3 contains 13 residues. The germline V gene encodes CDR1 SQVTM and CDR2 ANQGSEA. CDR3 protein: CSAQWGTDQPQHF. For the CDR3, the DNA is TGCAGCGCCCAGTGGGGGACGGATCAGCCCCAGCATTTT. Full variable domain (missing parts from reference TRBV29-1 and TRBJ1-5): SAVISQKPSRDICQRGTSLTIQCQVDSQVTMMFWYRQQPGQSLTLIATANQGSEATYESGFVIDKFPISRPNLTFSTLTVSNMSPEDSSIYLCSAQWGTDQPQHFGDGTRLSIL.

The chain joins TRBV25-1 to TRBJ2-5; TRBD1 is a possible D gene (7 bases). The V end lost 3 bases, the J end lost 5 bases, and 19 bases lay between the germline ends. The CDR3 is 16 amino acids. In germline, CDR1 is MGHDK, CDR2 SYGVNS. The CDR3 protein is CASSDSSTTGRETQYF. The CDR3 region has the DNA TGTGCCAGCAGTGACTCCTCTACGACAGGGAGGGAGACCCAGTACTTC.

In its sample, this clonotype was seen a few times. In DNA form, the CDR3 reads TGTGCCAGCAGCTTAGTTTCGGGGTGGACAGATACGCAGTATTTT. Translating gives CASSLVSGWTDTQYF. The rearrangement joins TRBV7-9 to TRBJ2-3; perhaps TRBD2 as D (5 bases). This CDR3 contains 15 residues. Trimming shortened V by 1 base and J by 3 bases, and 11 bases separated the two germline ends. Germline assignment: CDR1 SEHNR and CDR2 FQNEAQ (reference sequence).

V is TRBV4-3 and J is TRBJ2-3, with TRBD1 matching 10 bases. The CDR3 totals 18 residues. Trimming removed 3 bases from V and 2 bases from J; junction bases left unmatched: 11. Per the germline V gene, CDR1 is LGHNA and CDR2 is YSLEER. The CDR3 coding sequence is TGCGCCAGCAGCCACGCCCGGGACAGGGGACGAGACACAGATACGCAGTATTTT. Translating it yields CASSHARDRGRDTDTQYF.

The table lists this clonotype with many counts. V gene TRBV20-1 combines with J gene TRBJ2-5; D call uncertain. The CDR3 length is 11 residues. V was clipped by 6 bases and J by 4 bases, with 9 bases between them. The germline V gene encodes CDR1 DFQATT and CDR2 SNEGSKA (reference sequence). For the CDR3, the DNA is TGCAGTGCAGGCCCAGGAGAGACCCAGTACTTC. This translates into CSAGPGETQYF.

The CDR3 reads CASGGLRVYNEQFF. The CDR3 DNA is TGTGCCAGCGGGGGTTTAAGGGTCTACAATGAGCAGTTCTTC. The chain couples TRBV3-1 to TRBJ2-1; D assignment may be TRBD1 or TRBD2 (5 bases each). The germline CDR1 and CDR2 sequences are LGHDT and YNNKEL (reference sequence). CDR3 length equals 14 residues. Between the trimmed V and J ends, which lost 8 bases and 3 bases, there was a span of 14 bases.

The genes are TRBV19 and TRBJ1-4; the D gene is possibly TRBD1 (5 bases). CDR1 and CDR2 (germline): LNHDA, SQIVND (reference sequence). The CDR3 is 14 residues long. Trimming took 7 bases from V and 5 from J, leaving 14 bases between them. The CDR3 sequence: CASKLRQRNEKLFF. The CDR3 nucleotides are TGTGCCAGTAAACTACGACAGAGAAATGAAAAACTGTTTTTT.

This clonotype was seen ten or more times. The CDR3 DNA sequence: TGTGCCAGCAGCCTCGGGGGGACCCAAGAGACCCAGTACTTC. Its protein is CASSLGGTQETQYF. The chain is built from TRBV12-3 or TRBV12-4 and TRBJ2-5, with 7 bases that match TRBD2. There are 14 residues in the CDR3. J gave up 1 base and V 6 bases, and 5 bases lay outside the gene matches.

The table lists this clonotype with a few counts. V is TRBV15 and J is TRBJ2-1; 9 nucleotides match TRBD2. J was trimmed by 6 bases and V by 7 bases; bases with no gene match: 10. In germline, CDR1 is LNHNV, CDR2 YYDKDF (reference sequence). This CDR3 region has 15 residues. CDR3 amino acids: CATIAGGALFNEQFF. In DNA form, the CDR3 reads TGTGCCACCATTGCGGGGGGGGCTCTATTCAATGAGCAGTTCTTC. Combining the CDR3 with reference TRBV15 and TRBJ2-1 gives the whole variable domain DAMVIQNPRYQVTQFGKPVTLSCSQTLNHNVMYWYQQKSSQAPKLLFHYYDKDFNNEADTPDNFQSRRPNTSFCFLDIRSPGLGDTAMYLCATIAGGALFNEQFFGPGTRLTVL.

The chain links TRBV7-2 to TRBJ1-1, with 8 bases matching TRBD1. CDR3 size: 14 residues. Per the germline V gene, CDR1 is SGHTA and CDR2 is FQGNSA. V shed 5 bases, J shed 6 bases, and the junction held 8 bases outside the gene matches. The CDR3, as DNA: TGTGCCAGCAGCCCGACCGGGACAGGCTCTGAAGCTTTCTTT. It yields the protein CASSPTGTGSEAFF. Based on the CDR3 plus reference TRBV7-2 and TRBJ1-1, the full variable domain is GAGVSQSPSNKVTEKGKDVELRCDPISGHTALYWYRQSLGQGLEFLIYFQGNSAPDKSGLPSDRFSAERTGGSVSTLTIQRTQQEDSAVYLCASSPTGTGSEAFFGQGTRLTVV.

This clonotype occurred a few times. V usage is TRBV7-3 and J usage is TRBJ1-1, with no clear D. CDR1 SGHTA and CDR2 FQGTGA come from the germline V gene. Trimming stripped 2 bases from V and 4 bases from J, with 11 bases between. The CDR3 sequence is 14 residues long. The CDR3 here is CASSLGEEGTEAFF. CDR3 in DNA: TGTGCCAGCAGCTTAGGTGAAGAAGGCACTGAAGCTTTCTTT.

The chain couples TRBV2 to TRBJ2-1; a weak D match, TRBD1 (6 bases). Germline-derived CDR1 and CDR2 are SNHLY and FYNNEI. The CDR3 spans 13 residues. V was trimmed by 5 bases and J by 6 bases, leaving 11 bases between them. CDR3 nucleotide sequence: TGTGCCAGCAGTACAGGGAATATCAATGAGCAGTTCTTC. This encodes CASSTGNINEQFF.

This clonotype has a count of ten or more. This chain uses TRBV5-1 with TRBJ2-5, with a weak D call TRBD2 (6 bases). The CDR3 contains 15 residues. Germline V gives CDR1 SGHRS, CDR2 YFSETQ. Trimming removed 0 bases from V and 3 bases from J, with 12 bases in between. CDR3 nucleotides: TGCGCCAGCAGCTTGGGGGACTTGCCGAAAGAGACCCAGTACTTC. This codes for CASSLGDLPKETQYF. The full variable domain, its missing parts supplied by reference TRBV5-1 and TRBJ2-5, is KAGVTQTPRYLIKTRGQQVTLSCSPISGHRSVSWYQQTPGQGLQFLFEYFSETQRNKGNFPGRFSGRQFSNSRSEMNVSTLELGDSALYLCASSLGDLPKETQYFGPGTRLLVL.

The V gene is TRBV6-6, the J gene TRBJ2-5; D is ambiguous. The J call may be mistaken, given a closer DNA end match to TRBJ2-7. This CDR3 spans 13 amino acids. Germline V gene sequence: CDR1 MNHNY, CDR2 SVGAGI (reference sequence). The CDR3 nucleotides are TGTGCCAGCAGTTACCTCGTCCCGACCGAGCAGTACTTC. Translating gives CASSYLVPTEQYF.

This clonotype was seen a handful of times. The CDR3 loop reads CASSQGGQGKETQYF. CDR3 sequence (DNA): TGTGCCAGCAGCCAGGGGGGGCAGGGAAAAGAGACCCAGTACTTC. The gene calls are TRBV7-2 and TRBJ2-5; D might be TRBD1 or TRBD2, each matching 7 bases. This CDR3 comprises 15 residues. V was trimmed by 5 bases and J by 3 bases, leaving 16 bases between them. Germline-derived CDR1 and CDR2 are SGHTA and FQGNSA.

This clonotype was detected many times. V gene TRBV7-9 combines with J gene TRBJ2-5; no reliable D call. The germline CDR1 and CDR2 sequences are SEHNR and FQNEAQ (reference sequence). The V gene lost 1 base and the J gene lost 7 bases, with 7 bases spanning the gap. The CDR3 sequence is 12 residues long. The CDR3 reads CASSLGSGTQYF. The CDR3, as DNA: TGTGCCAGCAGCTTAGGATCTGGGACCCAGTACTTC.

A few counts support this clonotype. The chain's CDR3 is CATSDFPDRTSGDTQYF. The CDR3 DNA follows: TGTGCCACCAGTGATTTCCCGGACAGGACCAGCGGGGATACGCAGTATTTT. V is TRBV24-1 and J is TRBJ2-3, with TRBD1 as a possible D gene (7 bases). V was clipped by 1 base and J by 6 bases, with 19 bases between them. CDR3 length: 17 residues. CDR1 and CDR2 (germline): KGHDR, SFDVKD.

V is TRBV7-2 and J is TRBJ2-5, with 7 nucleotides matching TRBD2. CDR3 length equals 17 residues. CDR1 is SGHTA, CDR2 FQGNSA, per germline. V gave up 3 bases and J gave up 4 bases; unmatched junction bases: 14. CDR3 loop: CASSFLGGVKVGETQYF. CDR3 DNA sequence: TGTGCCAGCAGCTTCCTTGGGGGGGTTAAGGTTGGAGAGACCCAGTACTTC.